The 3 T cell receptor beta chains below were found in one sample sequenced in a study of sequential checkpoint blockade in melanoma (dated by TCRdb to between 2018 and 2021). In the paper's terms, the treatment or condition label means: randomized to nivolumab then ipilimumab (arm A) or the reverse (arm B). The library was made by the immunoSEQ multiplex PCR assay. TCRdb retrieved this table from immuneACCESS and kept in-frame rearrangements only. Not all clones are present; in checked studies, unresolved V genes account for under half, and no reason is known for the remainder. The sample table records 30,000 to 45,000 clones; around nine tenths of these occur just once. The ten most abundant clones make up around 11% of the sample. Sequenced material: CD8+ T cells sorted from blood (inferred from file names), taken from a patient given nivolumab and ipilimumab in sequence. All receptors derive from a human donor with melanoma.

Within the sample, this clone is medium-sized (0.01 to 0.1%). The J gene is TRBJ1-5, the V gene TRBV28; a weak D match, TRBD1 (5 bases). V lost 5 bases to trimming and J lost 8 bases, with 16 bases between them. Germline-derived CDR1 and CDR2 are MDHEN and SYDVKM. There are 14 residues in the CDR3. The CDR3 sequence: CASSAGTAWEPQHF. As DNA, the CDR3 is TGTGCCAGCAGTGCGGGGACGGCGTGGGAGCCCCAGCATTTT.

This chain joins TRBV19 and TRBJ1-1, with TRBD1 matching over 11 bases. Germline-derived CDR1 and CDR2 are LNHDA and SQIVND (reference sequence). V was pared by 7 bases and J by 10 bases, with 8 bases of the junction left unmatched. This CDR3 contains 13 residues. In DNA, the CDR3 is TGTGCCAGTAATTTGGGACAGGGGGTTTCAGCTTTCTTT. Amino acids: CASNLGQGVSAFF.

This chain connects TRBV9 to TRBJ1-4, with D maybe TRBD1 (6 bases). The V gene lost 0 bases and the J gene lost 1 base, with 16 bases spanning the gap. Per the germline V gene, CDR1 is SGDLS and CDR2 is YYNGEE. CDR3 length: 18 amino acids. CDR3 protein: CASSVGGPDTGTNEKLFF. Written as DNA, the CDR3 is TGTGCCAGCAGCGTAGGGGGGCCAGACACAGGAACTAATGAAAAACTGTTTTTT. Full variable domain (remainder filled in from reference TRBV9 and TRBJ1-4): DSGVTQTPKHLITATGQRVTLRCSPRSGDLSVYWYQQSLDQGLQFLIQYYNGEERAKGNILERFSAQQFPDLHSELNLSSLELGDSALYFCASSVGGPDTGTNEKLFFGSGTQLSVL.